The 5 T cell receptor beta chains below come from one sample, sequenced in a study of T cells in Graves' hyperthyroidism and ophthalmopathy. Regions amplified from RNA transcripts were the TCR beta CDR3 regions. First-round RT-PCR targeting the TCR CDR3 was performed with the HTBI primer set. TCRdb analysed the multiplex PCR reads with MiXCR anew, one entry per CDR3 protein. The sample shows a few hundred thousand distinct CDR3 sequences, 15% to 19% of them seen only once. Sequenced material: blood. The receptors were gathered from a woman younger than 30 with Graves' hyperthyroidism.

The table lists this clonotype with many counts. This chain connects TRBV6-1 to TRBJ1-3, with a tentative D call TRBD1 (6 bases). V was clipped by 3 bases and J by 4 bases, with 13 bases between them. CDR3 length: 15 residues. The germline V gene encodes CDR1 MNHNS and CDR2 SASEGT. The CDR3 DNA is TGTGCCAGCAGTGACGCGACAGGTGGCGGAAACACCATATATTTT. Its protein product is CASSDATGGGNTIYF.

In this sample, this clonotype turned up a few times. The rearrangement joins TRBV5-5 to TRBJ2-1, with D uncertain. The CDR3 has 8 amino acids. The V end lost 2 bases, the J end lost 16 bases, and 4 bases lay between the germline ends. The germline CDR1 and CDR2 sequences are SGHKS and YYEKEE (reference sequence). In DNA form, the CDR3 reads TGTGCCAGCAGCTTAGAATTCTTC. Translation gives CASSLEFF.

This chain links TRBV12-3 or TRBV12-4 with TRBJ2-1; tentatively, D is TRBD2 (5 bases). This CDR3 spans 11 amino acids. Trimming shortened V by 4 bases and J by 7 bases, and 5 bases separated the two germline ends. The CDR3 bases are TGTGCCAGCAGTTGGGAGAATGAGCAGTTCTTC. Protein product: CASSWENEQFF.

The table lists this clonotype with many counts. The V gene is TRBV7-9, the J gene TRBJ1-1; 7 bases are a match to TRBD1. The CDR3 has 13 residues. In germline, CDR1 is SEHNR, CDR2 FQNEAQ (reference sequence). The ends lost 8 bases at V and 5 bases at J; junction bases unmatched: 8. The CDR3 nucleotides are TGTGCCAGCCCTGGAGGGGGCTGGACTGAAGCTTTCTTT. It encodes CASPGGGWTEAFF.

This clonotype was recorded many times. The chain is built from TRBV14 and TRBJ1-2; D is perhaps TRBD1 (6 bases). With 2 bases removed from V and 7 bases from J, the gap between germline ends came to 11 bases. Looked up from germline, CDR1 is SGHDN and CDR2 is FVKESK. This CDR3 comprises 13 residues. In DNA, the CDR3 is TGTGCCAGCAGCCAAAGCAGGGGATCTGGCTACACCTTC. As protein: CASSQSRGSGYTF.